This T cell receptor beta chain was obtained from a study of T cells in Graves' hyperthyroidism and ophthalmopathy. For the study at large: At the time of initial diagnosis and before any treatment, peripheral blood was collected.

Germline V gene data show CDR1 as SGHDT and CDR2 as YYEEEE. This CDR3 comprises 14 residues. PBMCs were obtained from approximately 9.2 ml fresh peripheral blood. RNA transcripts gave rise to amplified TCR beta CDR3 regions. First-round RT-PCR with HTBI primers amplified the TCR CDR3 region. TCRdb re-called the multiplex PCR reads through MiXCR, storing one row per CDR3 protein. The sample contains around 500,000 distinct CDR3 sequences, 15% to 20% of which appear only once. A note on this clonotype: A read error may explain this, as a much larger clone is one base away.

The chain has TRBV5-6 and TRBJ2-7, with TRBD2 matching over 9 bases. The sequence was obtained from a woman aged 25 to 39 with Graves' ophthalmopathy. Sequenced: blood. The CDR3 spells CTSSFLAGTYEQYF. The DNA for the CDR3 is TGTACCAGCAGCTTCCTAGCGGGAACCTACGAGCAGTACTTC. Looking up the rest from reference TRBV5-6 and TRBJ2-7 gives the full variable domain: DAGVTQSPTHLIKTRGQQVTLRCSPKSGHDTVSWYQQALGQGPQFIFQYYEEEERQRGNFPDRFSGHQFPNYSSELNVNALLLGDSALYLCTSSFLAGTYEQYFGPGTRLTVT.